This paragraph reports one TCR beta chain. Original data processing: Amplification of reference gene primers was used by the study to estimate nucleated cell counts. Using immunoSEQ multiplex PCR, the repertoire was profiled, and TCRdb retains in-frame clones only, with some absent. That table furnishes V, J and clone size, whereas the DNA furnished D and trimming. This sample yields 120,000 to 150,000 clones, of which roughly 84% are seen a single time; 8.9% belongs to the top ten. The sample belongs to a study of blood T cell repertoires in COVID-19. Study summary: Material from acute and convalescent COVID-19 was sourced from the United States, Italy and Spain. From T cells, B-cell-depleted T cells, or PBMCs came the material, which was cDNA or gDNA.

Recruited during active infection, patients (from Seattle) were subsequently followed longitudinally. V was pared by 3 bases and J by 5 bases, with 16 bases between. CDR3 length: 15 residues. CDR1 is SNHLY and CDR2 is FYNNEI in the germline V gene. The sequence derives from a man in his thirties or forties with COVID-19, enrolled during active disease. Input material: peripheral blood. The V and J genes are TRBV2 and TRBJ1-1; the D gene is possibly TRBD1 (6 bases). In DNA, the CDR3 is TGTGCCAGCAGTGACATTACTGTCGGGACAACTGAAGCTTTCTTT. Protein sequence: CASSDITVGTTEAFF.